This paragraph covers one TCR beta chain sequence. The target of this receptor is not known. No quality values exist for individual bases; no much larger clone is one base distant. TCRbeta CDR3 regions were amplified from genomic DNA using the immunoSEQ Assay, a bias-controlled multiplex PCR. The original pipeline was this. Nucleated cell counts per sample were estimated from amplification of reference gene primers within the assay. To quantify the absolute abundance of each unique TCRbeta CDR3 rearrangement, sequence reads were collapsed and filtered. For each sample, productive Simpson clonality was calculated as the square root of Simpson's diversity index over productive rearrangements. TCRdb provides this immuneACCESS table in a form limited to in-frame rearrangements. Some clones are lacking; in checked studies, under half of them reflect an unresolved V gene, and why the rest are absent is not known. V and J calls and clone size are given by that table; D and trimming were obtained from the DNA. The sample records 150,000 to 200,000 clones, about 81% of which are singletons. Of the sample, about a tenth is held by the ten largest clones.

These data come from a study of blood T cell repertoires in COVID-19 (dated by TCRdb to about 2020). About the investigation overall: Collaborator samples came from the United States, Italy and Spain and covered acute and convalescent phases of COVID-19. Subjects who had been exposed to COVID-19, were actively infected with it, or had recovered from it provided the deeply sampled blood TCRbeta repertoires that made up the dataset. The prospective study material was composed of cDNA or gDNA derived from T cells, B-cell-depleted T cells, or PBMCs. Samples were obtained from the ongoing ImmuneRACE study (first 160 participants) and from 1,254 subjects provided by 6 global collaborators. The repertoires were released in a freely available public database meant as a resource for research on the immune response to SARS-CoV-2. A de-identified subject ID, COVID-19 status, age in years and sex were almost always included in the sample metadata. Where HLA class I and class II types were available, the types were taken from metadata supplied by the sample provider, not from assay-based typing.

General conclusions and limits of the study: The quantity of clinical and demographic metadata differed by source and by participant and was supplied without curation.

Collaborating institutions collected whole blood in K2EDTA tubes following their own protocols. Collaborator samples were shipped for TCRbeta analysis as frozen whole blood, isolated PBMCs, or DNA extracted from either sample type. Sample: peripheral blood. This receptor was identified in a human donor in a cohort sampled during active COVID-19.

The nucleotide sequence reads TGTGCCAGTAGAGAGTGGGGGCTAAACACCGGGGAGCTGTTTTTT. Its coded protein is CASREWGLNTGELFF. The V and J genes are TRBV19 and TRBJ2-2, with TRBD1 as a weak D call on 6 bases. V loses 6 bases, J loses 2 bases, and the germline ends lie 13 bases apart. The germline V gene (reference sequence) specifies LNHDA as CDR1 and SQIVND as CDR2. From the cysteine through the phenylalanine, the CDR3 covers 15 amino acids. Only CDR3 DNA remains: 45 bases, in frame from the first base.